These 4 T cell receptor beta chains came from one sample sequenced in a study of cytomegalovirus exposure and HLA in healthy donors. Primers for the PCR totalled 60 Vbeta and 13 Jbeta. The data were produced by immunoSEQ multiplex PCR, yet TCRdb's version contains in-frame clones alone and is incomplete. The data contain roughly 130,000 clones, 75% to 90% of them singletons. Sequencing was carried out using PBMCs. The receptor source for this set is a young man in good health and CMV-seronegative.

This clone was found a few times. The chain carries TRBV19 and TRBJ1-3; the match to TRBD1 covers 7 bases. Trimming at V came to 6 bases and at J to 2 bases, leaving 10 bases not matched to a gene. Germline V gene sequence: CDR1 LNHDA, CDR2 SQIVND (reference sequence). CDR3 length equals 16 residues. The CDR3 spells CASSKRQGRAGNTIYF. The CDR3 DNA is TGTGCCAGTAGCAAGAGACAGGGCCGCGCTGGAAACACCATATATTTT.

This clone has more than one count but fewer than ten. V usage is TRBV5-1 and J usage is TRBJ1-4; 12 nucleotides match TRBD1. V lost 3 bases and J lost 6; bases outside the gene matches: 6. The CDR3 is 16 residues long. The germline CDR1 and CDR2 sequences are SGHRS and YFSETQ. The CDR3 region has the DNA TGCGCCAGCAGCTCCGGGACAGGGGGCGGGGATGAAAAACTGTTTTTT. This codes for CASSSGTGGGDEKLFF.

The rearrangement links TRBV2 to TRBJ1-5; 7 bases line up with TRBD1. This CDR3 region has 15 residues. V lost 3 bases, J lost 4 bases, and 6 bases stayed unmatched. The germline CDR1 and CDR2 sequences are SNHLY and FYNNEI. CDR3 in amino acids: CASSETGYENQPQHF. The CDR3 DNA reads as TGTGCCAGCAGTGAGACAGGGTATGAGAATCAGCCCCAGCATTTT.

The chain links TRBV2 to TRBJ2-2; TRBD1 agrees at 11 bases. CDR1 and CDR2 from the germline V gene are SNHLY and FYNNEI. The CDR3 extends over 14 amino acids. V gave up 6 bases and J gave up 6 bases; unmatched junction bases: 3. The CDR3 DNA reads TGTGCCAGCAGGCGGGACAGGGGGTCCGGGGAGCTGTTTTTT. Amino acids: CASRRDRGSGELFF.